This TCR beta chain was recovered during a study of preoperative IRX-2 immunotherapy in early breast cancer. Clones were read by immunoSEQ multiplex PCR, and TCRdb kept only the in-frame ones, dropping some. The table records approximately 15,000 clones, more than 75% of them present only once. This clone is hyperexpanded by share. V gave up 4 bases and J gave up 5 bases, with 17 bases separating them. CDR1 and CDR2 (germline): MGHRA, YSYEKL. The CDR3 extends over 15 amino acids. Treatment meaning: preoperative locoregional IRX-2 cytokine immunotherapy. Preoperative locoregional IRX-2 cytokine immunotherapy was tested in the phase Ib source study.

The origin of this receptor is a human donor with breast cancer. The chain links TRBV4-1 to TRBJ2-5; maybe TRBD2 (5 bases). The specimen was obtained from a patient treated with IRX-2 immunotherapy. The CDR3 spells CASSPEASPRETQYF. CDR3 nucleotides: TGCGCCAGCAGCCCAGAAGCTAGCCCCCGGGAGACCCAGTACTTC.